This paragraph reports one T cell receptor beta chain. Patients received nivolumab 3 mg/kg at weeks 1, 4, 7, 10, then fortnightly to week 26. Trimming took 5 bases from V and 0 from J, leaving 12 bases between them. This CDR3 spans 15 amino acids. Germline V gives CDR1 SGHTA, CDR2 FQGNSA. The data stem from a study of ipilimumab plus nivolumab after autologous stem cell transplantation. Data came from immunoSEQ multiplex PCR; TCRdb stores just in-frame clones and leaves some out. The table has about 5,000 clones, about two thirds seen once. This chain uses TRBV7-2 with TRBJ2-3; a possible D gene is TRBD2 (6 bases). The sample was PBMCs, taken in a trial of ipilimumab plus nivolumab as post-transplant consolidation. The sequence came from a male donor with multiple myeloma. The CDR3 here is CASSPGLSSTDTQYF. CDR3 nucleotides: TGTGCCAGCAGCCCAGGACTATCAAGCACAGATACGCAGTATTTT. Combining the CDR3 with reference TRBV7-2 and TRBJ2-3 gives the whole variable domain GAGVSQSPSNKVTEKGKDVELRCDPISGHTALYWYRQSLGQGLEFLIYFQGNSAPDKSGLPSDRFSAERTGGSVSTLTIQRTQQEDSAVYLCASSPGLSSTDTQYFGPGTRLTVL.